These T cell receptor beta chains were read from a single sample in a study of cytomegalovirus exposure and HLA in healthy donors. Sequenced by immunoSEQ multiplex PCR; TCRdb stores in-frame clones only, minus some. The table has about 210,000 clones, approximately 86% seen once; the top ten hold around 0.99%. Sequenced material: PBMCs. The receptors originated from a boy aged 2 to 10 in good health and CMV-seronegative. Each CDR3 is given with its conserved first and last residue. The D gene is left open where the match is weak. Size is stated for part of the rows, as once, few or many counts, or as a class when the clone is expanded.

J gene | V gene | CDR3 length | clone size | D gene | CDR3 DNA | CDR3 protein
TRBJ1-1 | TRBV27 | 14 | few | NA | TGTGCCAGCAGTTTGGGCAGAGAATACACTGAAGCTTTCTTT | CASSLGREYTEAFF
TRBJ1-2 | TRBV28 | 15 | NA | NA | TGTGCCAGCAGACGCCGGGACACTGCTAACTATGGCTACACCTTC | CASRRRDTANYGYTF
TRBJ2-3 | TRBV6-4 | 15 | once | TRBD2 | TGTGCCAGCAGTGACGCGGGGGGAAGCACAGATACGCAGTATTTT | CASSDAGGSTDTQYF
TRBJ1-1 | TRBV28 | 12 | NA | NA | TGTGCCATCTCCCGGTTGAGCACTGAAGCTTTCTTT | CAISRLSTEAFF
TRBJ2-7 | TRBV7-9 | 14 | NA | TRBD2 | TGTGCCAGCAGCTTAGTGGGACTACCCTACGAGCAGTACTTC | CASSLVGLPYEQYF
TRBJ2-3 | TRBV4-1 | 19 | NA | TRBD2 | TGCGCCAGCAGCCAAGATCGAACGGGACTAGCGGCACTGACAGATACGCAGTATTTT | CASSQDRTGLAALTDTQYF
TRBJ1-1 | TRBV29-1 | 14 | once | NA | TGCAGCGTTGAAGACAGGGGAAGTTACACTGAAGCTTTCTTT | CSVEDRGSYTEAFF
TRBJ2-6 | TRBV7-3 | 16 | NA | NA | TGTGCCAGCAGCTCAGCGGGCAGCTCTGGGGCCAACGTCCTGACTTTC | CASSSAGSSGANVLTF
TRBJ1-3 | TRBV6-5 | 16 | NA | NA | TGTGCCAGCAGTTACCCGGCGTGGGGGGATGGAAACACCATATATTTT | CASSYPAWGDGNTIYF
TRBJ2-7 | TRBV14 | 15 | NA | TRBD1 | TGTGCCAGCAGCGCGCGGGGGACAGGGAGCTACGAGCAGTACTTC | CASSARGTGSYEQYF
TRBJ2-7 | TRBV5-8 | 17 | NA | TRBD2 | TGTGCCAGCAGCTTGGAAACTAGCGGGGGGACTACCTACGAGCAGTACTTC | CASSLETSGGTTYEQYF
TRBJ2-1 | TRBV27 | 14 | once | NA | TGTGCCAGCAGTTTAACTCCTCACAGAGATGAGCAGTTCTTC | CASSLTPHRDEQFF
TRBJ1-6 | TRBV25-1 | 14 | NA | TRBD1 | TGTGCCAGCGCCGGGACAGGGGGTAATTCACCCCTCCACTTT | CASAGTGGNSPLHF
TRBJ2-3 | TRBV27 | 18 | once | TRBD2 | TGTGCCAGCAGTTTCCGGCTAGCGGGACCTACCGGCACAGATACGCAGTATTTT | CASSFRLAGPTGTDTQYF
TRBJ1-2 | TRBV28 | 14 | NA | NA | TGTGCCAGCAGTACACCAGGGGACGTTCGTGGCTACACCTTC | CASSTPGDVRGYTF
TRBJ2-5 | TRBV15 | 15 | NA | NA | TGTGCCACCAGCATCACGACTAGTCCAGGGGAGACCCAGTACTTC | CATSITTSPGETQYF
TRBJ1-4 | TRBV7-9 | 15 | NA | NA | TGTGCCAGCAGCTCTCACACCGCAACTAATGAAAAACTGTTTTTT | CASSSHTATNEKLFF
TRBJ2-2 | TRBV11-2 | 16 | NA | TRBD2 | TGTGCCAGCAGCACGACTAGCGGGGGAGACACCGGGGAGCTGTTTTTT | CASSTTSGGDTGELFF
TRBJ2-7 | TRBV10-2 | 15 | NA | NA | TGCGCCAGCAGTGAGGTGGCCACCTCCCTTTACGAGCAGTACTTC | CASSEVATSLYEQYF
TRBJ2-5 | TRBV5-4 | 14 | NA | NA | TGTGCCAGCAGCTTAAGACAGGGAGGAGAGACCCAGTACTTC | CASSLRQGGETQYF
TRBJ2-7 | TRBV30 | 14 | NA | NA | TGTGCCTGGAATCTTCAGGGTGTAGGGTACGAGCAGTACTTC | CAWNLQGVGYEQYF
TRBJ2-1 | TRBV9 | 16 | NA | TRBD2 | TGTGCCAGCGGTCTGACTAGCGGGAGGACCTACAATGAGCAGTTCTTC | CASGLTSGRTYNEQFF
TRBJ1-5 | TRBV6-1 | 11 | NA | NA | TGTGCCAGCAGGGGCCGGGGGGCCCAGCATTTT | CASRGRGAQHF
TRBJ2-5 | TRBV5-8 | 17 | NA | TRBD1 | TGTGCCAGCACCCTCACCACCGGGACAGGATATCAAGAGACCCAGTACTTC | CASTLTTGTGYQETQYF